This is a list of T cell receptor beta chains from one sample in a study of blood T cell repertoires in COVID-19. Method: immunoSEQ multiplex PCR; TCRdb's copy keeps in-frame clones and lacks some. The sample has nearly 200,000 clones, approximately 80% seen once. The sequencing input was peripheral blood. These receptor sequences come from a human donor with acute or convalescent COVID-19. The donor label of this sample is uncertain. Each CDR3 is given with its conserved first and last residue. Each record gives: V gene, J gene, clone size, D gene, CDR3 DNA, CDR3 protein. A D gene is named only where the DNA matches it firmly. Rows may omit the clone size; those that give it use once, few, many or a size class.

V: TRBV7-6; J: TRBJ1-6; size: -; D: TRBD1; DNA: TGTGCCAGCAGCTTAGCGACAGGGCCTAATTCACCCCTCCACTTT; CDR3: CASSLATGPNSPLHF
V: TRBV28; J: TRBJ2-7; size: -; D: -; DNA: TGTGCCAGCAGTTTCCGGGGAAACTCCTACGAGCAGTACTTC; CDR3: CASSFRGNSYEQYF
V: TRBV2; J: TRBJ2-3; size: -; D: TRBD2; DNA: TGTGCCAGCAGTCGCTCCTCCCCTAGCGGGAGTGGAGATACGCAGTATTTT; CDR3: CASSRSSPSGSGDTQYF
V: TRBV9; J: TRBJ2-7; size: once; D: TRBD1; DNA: TGTGCCAGCAGCGTAGGGTTGGGACAGGGGTCCCACGAGCAGTACTTC; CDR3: CASSVGLGQGSHEQYF
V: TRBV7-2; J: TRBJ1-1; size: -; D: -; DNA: TGTGCCAGCAGCCCTCGACGCGGGGAAGCTTTCTTT; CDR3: CASSPRRGEAFF
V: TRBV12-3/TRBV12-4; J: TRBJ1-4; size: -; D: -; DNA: TGTGCCAGCAGTCGCGGTATACATGAAAAACTGTTTTTT; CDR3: CASSRGIHEKLFF
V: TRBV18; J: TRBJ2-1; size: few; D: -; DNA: TGTGCCAGCTCACCAAGGACTGACCCGTCTGAGCAGTTCTTC; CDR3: CASSPRTDPSEQFF
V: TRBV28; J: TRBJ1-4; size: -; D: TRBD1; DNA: TGTGCCAGCAGTGGGACAGGGTTAGGTGAAAAACTGTTTTTT; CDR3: CASSGTGLGEKLFF
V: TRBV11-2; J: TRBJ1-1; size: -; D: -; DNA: TGTGCCAGCAGCTCGACAGAGAACACTGAAGCTTTCTTT; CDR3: CASSSTENTEAFF
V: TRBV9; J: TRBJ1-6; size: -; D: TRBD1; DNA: TGTGCCAGCAGCGCGACAGGGGCCGTCAATTCACCCCTCCACTTT; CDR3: CASSATGAVNSPLHF
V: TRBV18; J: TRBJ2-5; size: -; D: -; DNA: TGTGCCAGCCAGGGGGAGACCCAGTACTTC; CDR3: CASQGETQYF
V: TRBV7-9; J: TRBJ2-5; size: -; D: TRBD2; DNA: TGTGCCAGCAGCGTCTCGGGACTAGAGAATTACTTC; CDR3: CASSVSGLENYF
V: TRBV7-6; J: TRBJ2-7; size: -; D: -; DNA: TGTGCCAGCGGTTACGGGGAGTCCGGGGAGCAGTACTTC; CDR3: CASGYGESGEQYF
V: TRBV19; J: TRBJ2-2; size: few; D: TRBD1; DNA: TGTGCCAGTAGCGGGACAGGAGGGTCCGGGGAGCTGTTTTTT; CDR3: CASSGTGGSGELFF
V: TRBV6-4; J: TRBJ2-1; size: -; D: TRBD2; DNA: TGTGCCAGCGGTACTAGCGGGAGGGCGGGAGACAATGAGCAGTTCTTC; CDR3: CASGTSGRAGDNEQFF
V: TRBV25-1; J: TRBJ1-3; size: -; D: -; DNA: TGTGCCAGCAGTGAACAGGGTACAGGAAACACCATATATTTT; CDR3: CASSEQGTGNTIYF
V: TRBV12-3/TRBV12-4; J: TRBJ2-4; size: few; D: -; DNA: TGTGCCAGCAGTTTACACAACCGGGAACGGTACTTC; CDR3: CASSLHNRERYF
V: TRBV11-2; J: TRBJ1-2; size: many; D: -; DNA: TGTGCCAGCAGCCCGACAAGCTATGGCTACACCTTC; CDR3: CASSPTSYGYTF
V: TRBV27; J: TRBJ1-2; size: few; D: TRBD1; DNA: TGTGCCAGCAGACCACCAGGGGGGACAGGGGGCATCGACTATGGCTACACCTTC; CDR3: CASRPPGGTGGIDYGYTF
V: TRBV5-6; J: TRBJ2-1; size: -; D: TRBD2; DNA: TGTGCCAGCAGCTTCGTACTAGCGGCTTACAATGAGCAGTTCTTC; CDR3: CASSFVLAAYNEQFF
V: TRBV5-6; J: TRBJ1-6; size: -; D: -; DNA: TGTGCCAGCAGCTTTCCAGGGGAAGGATCACCCCTCCACTTT; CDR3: CASSFPGEGSPLHF
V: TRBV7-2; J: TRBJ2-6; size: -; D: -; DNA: TGTGCCAGCAGCCGCAGAACAGGGACTGGGGCCAACGTCCTGACTTTC; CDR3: CASSRRTGTGANVLTF
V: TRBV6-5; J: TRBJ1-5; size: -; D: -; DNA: TGTGCCAGCAGTTACTCGTGGTCAGTAAATCAGCCCCAGCATTTT; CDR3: CASSYSWSVNQPQHF